Listed below are T cell receptor beta chains from one sample, sequenced in a study of blood T cell repertoires in COVID-19. Sequencing used immunoSEQ multiplex PCR; TCRdb keeps in-frame clones, though not all of them. The sample has around 60,000 clones; around 77% are singletons. Sample: peripheral blood. The origin of the receptors is a woman in her 70s with COVID-19, enrolled during active disease. Both conserved end residues are part of each CDR3. The order of the fields is V gene, clone size, J gene, D gene, CDR3 DNA, CDR3 protein. A D gene is named only where the DNA matches it firmly. Clone size is stated in some rows and not others, as once, few, many or a class when expanded.

>TRBV5-1|once|TRBJ2-3|TRBD2
TGCGCCAGCAGCTTAGGAGGGACTAGCGGGATTAGCACAGATACGCAGTATTTT
CASSLGGTSGISTDTQYF
>TRBV6-5|.|TRBJ1-2|TRBD1
TGTGCCAGCAGTTACTCAGGACAGGACACATCTTATGGCTACACCTTC
CASSYSGQDTSYGYTF
>TRBV6-2/TRBV6-3|.|TRBJ2-1|.
TGTGCCAGCAGCCTCACAGGCGGATCCTACAATGAGCAGTTCTTC
CASSLTGGSYNEQFF
>TRBV7-8|few|TRBJ2-1|TRBD1
TGTGCCAGCAGCTTACCGGGACAGGGGCGGTCAATCTACAATGAGCAGTTCTTC
CASSLPGQGRSIYNEQFF
>TRBV2|.|TRBJ1-5|.
TGTGCCAGCAGAAGAACCCAGGGGTTGGAAGTTCAGCCCCAGCATTTT
CASRRTQGLEVQPQHF
>TRBV27|.|TRBJ1-1|.
TGTGCCAGTCTCGGGGGGAAAGGTGAAGCTTTCTTT
CASLGGKGEAFF
>TRBV18|.|TRBJ1-4|TRBD1
TGTGCCAGCTCACCATTTAACAGGGGTGGTGAAAAACTGTTTTTT
CASSPFNRGGEKLFF
>TRBV19|once|TRBJ2-5|.
TGTGCCACCAGGGACAATAGGGAAGAGACCCAGTACTTC
CATRDNREETQYF
>TRBV19|.|TRBJ2-1|.
TGTGCCAGTAGTATAAGTGGGCTCTCCTACAATGAGCAGTTCTTC
CASSISGLSYNEQFF
>TRBV24-1|.|TRBJ2-1|.
TGTGCCACCAGTGAACTAGCAGCAGAGCAGTTCTTC
CATSELAAEQFF
>TRBV18|.|TRBJ2-6|TRBD2
TGTGCCAGCTCACCCGGGGAGGGACGGTCTGGGGCCAACGTCCTGACTTTC
CASSPGEGRSGANVLTF
>TRBV27|.|TRBJ1-2|TRBD1
TGTGCCAGCAGTTTCCGGACAGGCCAGGGCTACACCTTC
CASSFRTGQGYTF
>TRBV6-5|.|TRBJ1-5|.
TGTGCCAGCAAAACAGGGCTTTTTGGCAATCAGCCCCAGCATTTT
CASKTGLFGNQPQHF
>TRBV5-1|once|TRBJ2-7|TRBD1
TGCGCCAGCAGCTCAACACGGACAGGGATGAACGAGCAGTACTTC
CASSSTRTGMNEQYF
>TRBV4-1|.|TRBJ1-3|TRBD1
TGCGCCAGCAGCCCCCGGGGACAGGGGGGGACTGGAAACACCATATATTTT
CASSPRGQGGTGNTIYF
>TRBV2|.|TRBJ1-2|TRBD1
TGTGCCAGCAGTGAAGGAAGGACAGGGGGCGGTTATGGCTACACCTTC
CASSEGRTGGGYGYTF